This entry lists 24 T cell receptor beta chains sequenced from one sample in a study of blood T cells in healthy people across ages. Primed by a sample-barcoded 5' primer and a J-beta primer mix, a second PCR proceeded for roughly 6 to 12 cycles. TCRdb analysed the 5' RACE reads with MiXCR anew, one entry per CDR3 protein. Counted here are about 580,000 distinct CDR3 sequences, roughly 43% occurring once; the ten biggest clones make up around 25%. The specimen was blood. These receptors originate from a man older than 75 in good health.

This clonotype has at least ten counts. V usage is TRBV15 and J usage is TRBJ2-3; D is uncertain. The CDR3 covers 17 residues. Germline CDR1 and CDR2: LNHNV and YYDKDF (reference sequence). The germline V and J ends were trimmed by 0 bases and 0 bases, with 13 bases remaining between them. This chain's CDR3 is CATSRDRLVGSTDTQYF. For the CDR3, the DNA is TGTGCCACCAGCAGAGATCGGCTAGTGGGGAGCACAGATACGCAGTATTTT.

A word on this clonotype: The junction shows a germline mismatch at one end, possibly a read error. In nucleotides, the CDR3 is TGTGCCAGCATCCTAGCTAGCGGAATCACAGATGCGCAGTATTTT. Its translation: CASILASGITDAQYF. V and J are TRBV7-2 and TRBJ2-3; TRBD2 agrees at 7 bases. Germline V gives CDR1 SGHTA, CDR2 FQGNSA. The CDR3 loop spans 15 amino acids.

The V and J genes are TRBV7-3 and TRBJ2-3, with D maybe TRBD2 (6 bases). This CDR3 comprises 16 residues. With 1 base removed from V and 1 base from J, the gap between germline ends came to 12 bases. Per germline, CDR1 SGHTA and CDR2 FQGTGA. The CDR3 protein is CASSLRYSGGTDTQYF. The CDR3 bases are TGTGCCAGCAGCTTAAGGTATAGCGGAGGCACAGATACGCAGTATTTT.

V and J are TRBV2 and TRBJ2-7; the D is unclear. Germline V lookup: CDR1 SNHLY, CDR2 FYNNEI. Trimming stripped 4 bases from V and 7 bases from J, with 11 bases between. This CDR3 spans 12 amino acids. CDR3 in amino acids: CASSVAVGEQYF. CDR3 sequence (DNA): TGTGCCAGCAGTGTCGCCGTAGGGGAGCAGTACTTC.

The chain combines TRBV4-3 with TRBJ2-5; D not certain. Deletions cut 2 bases from V and 5 bases from J, with 9 bases between. The CDR3 sequence is 13 residues long. The germline V gene has CDR1 LGHNA and CDR2 YSLEER. Written as DNA, the CDR3 is TGCGCCAGCAGCCAAAGGTTGGCGGAGACCCAGTACTTC. The encoded protein is CASSQRLAETQYF.

This clonotype appeared a few times. The V gene is TRBV10-3, the J gene TRBJ1-2; tentative D call: TRBD1 (6 bases). The ends were cut back, 3 bases at V and 4 bases at J, with 15 bases in the middle. This CDR3 spans 15 amino acids. CDR1 ENHRY and CDR2 SYGVKD come from the germline V gene. CDR3 DNA: TGTGCCATCAGTGAATTGGGGGGCGCGGGCTATGGCTACACCTTC. Residues: CAISELGGAGYGYTF.

This sequence joins TRBV5-1 and TRBJ2-1; TRBD1 might be the D (6 bases). Germline lookup yields CDR1 SGHRS and CDR2 YFSETQ. The CDR3 runs 15 residues. The V gene lost 8 bases and the J gene lost 0 bases, with 15 bases spanning the gap. For the CDR3, the DNA is TGCGCCAGAACACCCACAGGGAGCTCCTACAATGAGCAGTTCTTC. Translation gives CARTPTGSSYNEQFF.

This clonotype occurred a few times. The chain joins TRBV2 to TRBJ2-3; D is undetermined. This CDR3 region has 13 residues. Germline loops: CDR1 SNHLY, CDR2 FYNNEI. V dropped 7 bases and J dropped 4 bases, with 12 bases sitting between them. CDR3 DNA sequence: TGTGCCAGCAACCGAGACGGCCCAGATACGCAGTATTTT. Protein product: CASNRDGPDTQYF.

This chain uses TRBV7-3 with TRBJ1-1; unclear D gene. Germline-derived CDR1 and CDR2 are SGHTA and FQGTGA. V shed 6 bases and J shed 6 bases, with 14 bases lying between them. This CDR3 comprises 13 residues. The CDR3 DNA sequence: TGTGCCAGCAGTTTGGACGGCCTGTCTGAAGCTTTCTTT. It codes for CASSLDGLSEAFF.

The chain recombines TRBV27 with TRBJ2-6; D is possibly TRBD1 (6 bases). CDR3 length equals 17 residues. The germline V gene encodes CDR1 MNHEY and CDR2 SMNVEV (reference sequence). Deletions cut 7 bases from V and 1 base from J, with 17 bases between. CDR3 coding DNA: TGTGCCAGCACCCGGGACAACCCGCGGTCTGGGGCCAACGTCCTGACTTTC. This codes for CASTRDNPRSGANVLTF.

This clonotype was found once. The chain links TRBV14 to TRBJ2-7; 7 nucleotides align to TRBD2. The V segment lost 0 bases and the J segment 7 bases; nucleotides outside the gene matches: 6. The CDR3 loop spans 14 amino acids. Germline V gene lookup returns CDR1 SGHDN and CDR2 FVKESK. The CDR3 here is CASSQEFGGGEQYF. Here the CDR3 DNA reads TGTGCCAGCAGCCAAGAGTTTGGGGGGGGGGAGCAGTACTTC.

This clonotype was detected many times. The chain uses TRBV20-1 and TRBJ1-2, with TRBD1 matching 11 bases. Trimming took 3 bases from V and 8 from J; bases not matched to a gene: 5. Germline-derived CDR1 and CDR2 are DFQATT and SNEGSKA (reference sequence). The CDR3 loop spans 13 amino acids. As DNA, the CDR3 is TGCAGTGCTAGTTGGGGACAGGGGGGAGGCTACACCTTC. It yields the protein CSASWGQGGGYTF.

This clonotype has just a few counts. The chain has TRBV7-2 and TRBJ2-5; 9 positions match TRBD1. Germline V CDR1 and CDR2: SGHTA, FQGNSA. The CDR3 covers 13 residues. Trimming took 4 bases from V and 7 from J; bases not matched to a gene: 4. The CDR3 is CASSSGQGMTQYF. The CDR3 DNA follows: TGTGCCAGCAGCTCAGGACAGGGGATGACCCAGTACTTC. Supplemented by reference TRBV7-2 and TRBJ2-5, the full variable domain reads GAGVSQSPSNKVTEKGKDVELRCDPISGHTALYWYRQSLGQGLEFLIYFQGNSAPDKSGLPSDRFSAERTGGSVSTLTIQRTQQEDSAVYLCASSSGQGMTQYFGPGTRLLVL.

This clonotype was recorded a few times. The genes are TRBV6-5 and TRBJ1-2; possible D gene TRBD1, 5 bases. V was pared by 5 bases and J by 8 bases, with 15 bases between. The CDR3 spans 13 residues. Germline CDR1 is MNHEY and CDR2 is SVGAGI. The chain's CDR3 is CASSRDFSKGYTF. CDR3 bases: TGTGCCAGCAGTCGGGACTTCTCGAAAGGCTACACCTTC.

On this clonotype itself: A much more abundant neighbour one base away suggests this may be a read error. The rearrangement joins TRBV6-6 to TRBJ2-2; 8 bases match TRBD1. There are 14 residues in the CDR3. Per germline, CDR1 MNHNY and CDR2 SVGAGI (reference sequence). The V segment lost 5 bases and the J segment 7 bases; nucleotides outside the gene matches: 6. CDR3 DNA sequence: TGTGCCAGCAGTGACACAGGGGGGAGCGGGGAGCTGTTTTTT. This codes for CASSDTGGSGELFF.

V usage is TRBV6-2 or TRBV6-3 and J usage is TRBJ1-5; D might be TRBD1 (6 bases). The V end lost 7 bases, the J end lost 3 bases, and 13 bases lay between the germline ends. The CDR3 is made up of 14 amino acids. The germline gives CDR1 MNHEY, CDR2 SVGEGT. CDR3: CASTLDSLNQPQHF. CDR3 coding DNA: TGTGCCAGCACCTTGGACAGCCTCAATCAGCCCCAGCATTTT.

This clonotype has a handful of counts. The chain joins TRBV6-6 to TRBJ1-2; a possible D gene is TRBD1 (6 bases). There are 14 residues in the CDR3. CDR1 and CDR2 (germline): MNHNY, SVGAGI (reference sequence). The germline V and J ends were trimmed by 2 bases and 8 bases, with 15 bases remaining between them. CDR3 protein: CASSYPTGSHGYTF. DNA of the CDR3: TGTGCCAGCAGTTACCCCACAGGGAGTCACGGCTACACCTTC.

The V and J genes are TRBV9 and TRBJ2-7, with TRBD2 identical over 12 bases. The CDR3 contains 16 residues. The V and J ends lost 0 bases and 7 bases, in that order; junction bases with no gene match: 8. From germline, CDR1 is SGDLS and CDR2 YYNGEE. In DNA, the CDR3 is TGTGCCAGCAGCGTAGATCCTCTAGCGGGAGGGCAAGAGCAGTACTTC. Translated, it gives CASSVDPLAGGQEQYF.

This clonotype was counted a single time. V usage is TRBV29-1 and J usage is TRBJ2-7, with D unresolved. The germline V gene encodes CDR1 SQVTM and CDR2 ANQGSEA. Trimming pared 1 base from V and 5 bases from J, leaving 6 bases between. This CDR3 contains 11 residues. The CDR3 DNA sequence: TGCAGCGTTGAAGTCATGGACGAGCAGTACTTC. Residues: CSVEVMDEQYF.

The V and J genes are TRBV6-2 or TRBV6-3 and TRBJ1-1; the match to TRBD1 covers 8 bases. The V and J ends lost 6 bases and 0 bases, in that order; junction bases with no gene match: 12. From germline, CDR1 is MNHEY and CDR2 SVGEGT. CDR3 size: 17 residues. As DNA, the CDR3 is TGTGCCAGCAGGTCAGGGGGCGCCGGAGGTATGAACACTGAAGCTTTCTTT. Protein: CASRSGGAGGMNTEAFF.

This clonotype was picked up a small number of times. The chain links TRBV7-2 to TRBJ2-7, with 9 bases lining up with TRBD2. V shed 6 bases, J shed 5 bases, and the junction held 8 bases outside the gene matches. Per the germline V gene, CDR1 is SGHTA and CDR2 is FQGNSA. The CDR3 totals 14 residues. This CDR3 reads CASRPGLASNEQYF. For the CDR3, the DNA is TGTGCCAGCAGACCGGGACTAGCCTCGAACGAGCAGTACTTC.

This clonotype has ten or more counts. The J gene is TRBJ2-7, the V gene TRBV6-6; no firm D call. V was trimmed by 3 bases and J by 0 bases, leaving 6 bases between them. CDR1 and CDR2 from the germline V gene are MNHNY and SVGAGI (reference sequence). The CDR3 has 13 amino acids. The CDR3 loop is CASSYTASYEQYF. The CDR3, as DNA: TGTGCCAGCAGTTATACGGCCTCCTACGAGCAGTACTTC.

The chain employs TRBV3-1 and TRBJ2-1, with TRBD2 matching 7 bases. J was trimmed by 2 bases and V by 1 base; bases with no gene match: 2. The CDR3 contains 15 residues. From germline, CDR1 is LGHDT and CDR2 YNNKEL (reference sequence). CDR3 sequence: CASSQAGRAYNEQFF. DNA for the CDR3: TGTGCCAGCAGCCAAGCTGGGAGGGCCTACAATGAGCAGTTCTTC.

This chain uses TRBV10-3 with TRBJ2-1, with 10 nucleotides matching TRBD1. V lost 6 bases, J lost 4 bases, and 6 bases stayed unmatched. The germline CDR1 and CDR2 sequences are ENHRY and SYGVKD. The CDR3 consists of 15 residues. The CDR3 DNA is TGTGCCATCAGCCAGACAGGGGGCAGGTACAATGAGCAGTTCTTC. It yields the protein CAISQTGGRYNEQFF.